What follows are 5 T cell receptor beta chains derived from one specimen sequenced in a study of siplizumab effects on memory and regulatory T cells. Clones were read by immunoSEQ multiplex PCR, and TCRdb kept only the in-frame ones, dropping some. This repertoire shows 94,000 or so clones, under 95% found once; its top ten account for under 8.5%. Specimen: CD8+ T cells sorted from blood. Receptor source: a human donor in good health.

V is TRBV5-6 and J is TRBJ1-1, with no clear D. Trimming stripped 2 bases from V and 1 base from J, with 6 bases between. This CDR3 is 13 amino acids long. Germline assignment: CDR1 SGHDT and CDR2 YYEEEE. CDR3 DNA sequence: TGTGCCAGCAGCTTCTGGGGGAACACTGAAGCTTTCTTT. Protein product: CASSFWGNTEAFF.

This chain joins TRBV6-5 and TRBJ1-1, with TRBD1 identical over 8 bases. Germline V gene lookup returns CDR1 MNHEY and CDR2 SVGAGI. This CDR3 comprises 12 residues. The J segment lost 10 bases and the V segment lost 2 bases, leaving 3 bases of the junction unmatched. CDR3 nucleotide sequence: TGTGCCAGCAGTTACCCGGGACAGGTAGCTTTCTTT. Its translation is CASSYPGQVAFF.

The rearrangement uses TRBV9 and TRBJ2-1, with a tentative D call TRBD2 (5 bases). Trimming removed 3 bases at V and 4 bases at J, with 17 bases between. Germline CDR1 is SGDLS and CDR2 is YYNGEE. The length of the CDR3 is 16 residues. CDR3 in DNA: TGTGCCAGCAGCGCGCAGGACTCGATAGGGTACAATGAGCAGTTCTTC. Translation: CASSAQDSIGYNEQFF.

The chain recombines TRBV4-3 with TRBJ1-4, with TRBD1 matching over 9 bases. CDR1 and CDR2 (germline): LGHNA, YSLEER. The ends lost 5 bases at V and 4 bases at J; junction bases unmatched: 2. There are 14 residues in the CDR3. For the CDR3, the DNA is TGCGCCAGCAGCGGGGACAGGGTTAATGAAAAACTGTTTTTT. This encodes CASSGDRVNEKLFF.

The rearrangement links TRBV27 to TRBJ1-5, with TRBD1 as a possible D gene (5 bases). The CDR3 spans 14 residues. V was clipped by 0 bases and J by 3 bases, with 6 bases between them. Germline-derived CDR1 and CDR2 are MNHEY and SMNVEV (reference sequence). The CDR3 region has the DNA TGTGCCAGCAGTTTATCGGGGGACAATCAGCCCCAGCATTTT. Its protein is CASSLSGDNQPQHF.